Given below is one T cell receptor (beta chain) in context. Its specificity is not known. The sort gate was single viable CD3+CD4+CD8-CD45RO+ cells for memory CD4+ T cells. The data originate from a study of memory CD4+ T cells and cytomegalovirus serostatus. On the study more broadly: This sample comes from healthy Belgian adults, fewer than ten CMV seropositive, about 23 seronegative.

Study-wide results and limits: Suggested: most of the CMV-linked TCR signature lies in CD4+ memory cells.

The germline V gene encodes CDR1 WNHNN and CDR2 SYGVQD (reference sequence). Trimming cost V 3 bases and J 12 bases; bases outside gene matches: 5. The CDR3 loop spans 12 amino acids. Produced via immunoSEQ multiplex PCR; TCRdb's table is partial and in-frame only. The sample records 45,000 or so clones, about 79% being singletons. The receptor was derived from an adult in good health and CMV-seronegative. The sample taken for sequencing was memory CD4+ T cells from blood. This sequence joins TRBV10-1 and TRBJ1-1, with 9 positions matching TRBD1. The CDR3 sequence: CASSEQGATTFF. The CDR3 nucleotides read TGCGCCAGCAGTGAACAGGGGGCTACGACTTTCTTT.